A selection of T cell receptor beta chains follows, all from one sample in a study of breast tumors, draining lymph nodes, adjacent tissues. In TCRdb, the multiplex PCR reads were re-called with MiXCR into one record per CDR3 protein. The sample carries 75,000 to 100,000 distinct CDR3 sequences, roughly a fifth recorded once. The sequenced sample consisted of axillary lymph node tissue. The origin of the receptors is a female donor with breast cancer. Some clones in this sample may be carry-over from other donors' samples. The CDR3 runs from the conserved cysteine through the conserved F or W. The order of the fields is V gene, clone size, D gene, J gene, CDR3 protein, CDR3 DNA. D genes are given only for firm matches. Clone size, where shown, is once, few, many, or a class for clones that have expanded.

V: TRBV19; size: -; D: -; J: TRBJ1-1; CDR3: CASSIGQNTEAFF; DNA: TGTGCCAGTAGTATAGGCCAGAACACTGAAGCTTTCTTT
V: TRBV7-9; size: -; D: -; J: TRBJ1-5; CDR3: CASSHDSHQPQHF; DNA: TGTGCCAGCAGCCACGACAGTCATCAGCCCCAGCATTTT
V: TRBV28; size: -; D: -; J: TRBJ1-2; CDR3: CASSGQAENYGYTF; DNA: TGTGCCAGCAGCGGCCAGGCCGAGAACTATGGCTACACCTTC
V: TRBV7-3; size: once; D: -; J: TRBJ2-3; CDR3: CASRGPGGDTQYF; DNA: TGTGCCAGCAGGGGGCCGGGCGGAGATACGCAGTATTTT
V: TRBV28; size: -; D: -; J: TRBJ1-5; CDR3: CASIPLQGSTQPQHF; DNA: TGTGCCAGCATCCCTCTACAAGGGTCCACTCAGCCCCAGCATTTT
V: TRBV4-3; size: many; D: -; J: TRBJ1-5; CDR3: CASSQDPQGSGSNQPQHF; DNA: TGCGCCAGCAGCCAAGATCCTCAGGGGTCAGGAAGCAATCAGCCCCAGCATTTT
V: TRBV20-1; size: many; D: -; J: TRBJ2-7; CDR3: CSARGTRVHEQYF; DNA: TGCAGTGCTAGGGGAACTAGAGTTCACGAGCAGTACTTC
V: TRBV10-2; size: many; D: TRBD2; J: TRBJ2-1; CDR3: CASLRLAEYNEQFF; DNA: TGCGCCAGCCTGAGACTAGCGGAGTACAATGAGCAGTTCTTC
V: TRBV4-1; size: many; D: -; J: TRBJ2-1; CDR3: CASSLYGDEQFF; DNA: TGCGCCAGCAGCCTTTACGGGGATGAGCAGTTCTTC
V: TRBV12-5; size: many; D: -; J: TRBJ2-3; CDR3: CASGRGRATDTQYF; DNA: TGTGCTAGTGGCAGGGGGAGGGCCACAGATACGCAGTATTTT
V: TRBV5-8; size: many; D: -; J: TRBJ2-3; CDR3: CASSSRTDTQYF; DNA: TGTGCCAGCAGCTCCCGCACTGATACGCAGTATTTT
V: TRBV20-1; size: many; D: -; J: TRBJ2-7; CDR3: CSARVSGTYEQYF; DNA: TGCAGTGCTAGGGTGAGCGGAACCTACGAGCAGTACTTC
V: TRBV3-1; size: many; D: TRBD1; J: TRBJ1-5; CDR3: CAVGGGTAQHF; DNA: TGTGCCGTTGGAGGGGGGACAGCCCAGCATTTT
V: TRBV19; size: many; D: TRBD2; J: TRBJ2-3; CDR3: CASKSGVLTDTQYF; DNA: TGTGCCAGCAAAAGCGGGGTCCTCACAGATACGCAGTATTTT
V: TRBV28; size: few; D: -; J: TRBJ2-6; CDR3: CSTHLPSGANVLTF; DNA: TGTTCGACACACCTCCCGTCTGGGGCCAACGTCCTGACTTTC
V: TRBV9; size: many; D: -; J: TRBJ1-2; CDR3: CASSPSGQPVYYGYTF; DNA: TGTGCCAGCAGCCCGTCCGGCCAACCGGTTTACTATGGCTACACCTTC
V: TRBV28; size: few; D: -; J: TRBJ2-1; CDR3: CASSRLEGSYNEQFF; DNA: TGTGCCAGCAGTCGCCTCGAGGGCTCCTACAATGAGCAGTTCTTC
V: TRBV5-1; size: many; D: TRBD1; J: TRBJ1-6; CDR3: CASSLGTGISYNSPLHF; DNA: TGCGCCAGCAGCCTAGGGACAGGCATCTCCTATAATTCACCCCTCCACTTT
V: TRBV28; size: many; D: TRBD2; J: TRBJ2-7; CDR3: CASSSSGGAREQYF; DNA: TGTGCCAGCAGTTCATCCGGGGGGGCCCGCGAGCAGTACTTC
V: TRBV19; size: many; D: -; J: TRBJ2-2; CDR3: CASSIAAGHTGELFF; DNA: TGTGCCAGTAGTATTGCGGCAGGGCACACCGGGGAGCTGTTTTTT
V: TRBV7-6; size: many; D: -; J: TRBJ1-2; CDR3: CASSLAPNYGYTF; DNA: TGTGCCAGCAGCTTAGCTCCTAACTATGGCTACACCTTC
V: TRBV15; size: many; D: TRBD2; J: TRBJ2-1; CDR3: CATSTEKPGLAYNEQFF; DNA: TGTGCCACCAGCACAGAAAAACCGGGACTAGCCTACAATGAGCAGTTCTTC
V: TRBV6-6; size: many; D: -; J: TRBJ1-3; CDR3: CASSSQGSGNTIYF; DNA: TGTGCCAGCAGTTCACAGGGCTCTGGAAACACCATATATTTT
V: TRBV7-2; size: -; D: -; J: TRBJ2-3; CDR3: CASSLSGRVTDTQYF; DNA: TGTGCCAGCAGCTTATCGGGCAGAGTCACAGATACGCAGTATTTT
V: TRBV20-1; size: many; D: TRBD2; J: TRBJ2-2; CDR3: CSARTSGGRGELFF; DNA: TGCAGTGCCAGGACTAGCGGGGGCCGCGGGGAGCTGTTTTTT
V: TRBV28; size: few; D: TRBD2; J: TRBJ2-1; CDR3: CASKAGLGYNEQFF; DNA: TGTGCCAGTAAAGCGGGACTCGGCTACAATGAGCAGTTCTTC